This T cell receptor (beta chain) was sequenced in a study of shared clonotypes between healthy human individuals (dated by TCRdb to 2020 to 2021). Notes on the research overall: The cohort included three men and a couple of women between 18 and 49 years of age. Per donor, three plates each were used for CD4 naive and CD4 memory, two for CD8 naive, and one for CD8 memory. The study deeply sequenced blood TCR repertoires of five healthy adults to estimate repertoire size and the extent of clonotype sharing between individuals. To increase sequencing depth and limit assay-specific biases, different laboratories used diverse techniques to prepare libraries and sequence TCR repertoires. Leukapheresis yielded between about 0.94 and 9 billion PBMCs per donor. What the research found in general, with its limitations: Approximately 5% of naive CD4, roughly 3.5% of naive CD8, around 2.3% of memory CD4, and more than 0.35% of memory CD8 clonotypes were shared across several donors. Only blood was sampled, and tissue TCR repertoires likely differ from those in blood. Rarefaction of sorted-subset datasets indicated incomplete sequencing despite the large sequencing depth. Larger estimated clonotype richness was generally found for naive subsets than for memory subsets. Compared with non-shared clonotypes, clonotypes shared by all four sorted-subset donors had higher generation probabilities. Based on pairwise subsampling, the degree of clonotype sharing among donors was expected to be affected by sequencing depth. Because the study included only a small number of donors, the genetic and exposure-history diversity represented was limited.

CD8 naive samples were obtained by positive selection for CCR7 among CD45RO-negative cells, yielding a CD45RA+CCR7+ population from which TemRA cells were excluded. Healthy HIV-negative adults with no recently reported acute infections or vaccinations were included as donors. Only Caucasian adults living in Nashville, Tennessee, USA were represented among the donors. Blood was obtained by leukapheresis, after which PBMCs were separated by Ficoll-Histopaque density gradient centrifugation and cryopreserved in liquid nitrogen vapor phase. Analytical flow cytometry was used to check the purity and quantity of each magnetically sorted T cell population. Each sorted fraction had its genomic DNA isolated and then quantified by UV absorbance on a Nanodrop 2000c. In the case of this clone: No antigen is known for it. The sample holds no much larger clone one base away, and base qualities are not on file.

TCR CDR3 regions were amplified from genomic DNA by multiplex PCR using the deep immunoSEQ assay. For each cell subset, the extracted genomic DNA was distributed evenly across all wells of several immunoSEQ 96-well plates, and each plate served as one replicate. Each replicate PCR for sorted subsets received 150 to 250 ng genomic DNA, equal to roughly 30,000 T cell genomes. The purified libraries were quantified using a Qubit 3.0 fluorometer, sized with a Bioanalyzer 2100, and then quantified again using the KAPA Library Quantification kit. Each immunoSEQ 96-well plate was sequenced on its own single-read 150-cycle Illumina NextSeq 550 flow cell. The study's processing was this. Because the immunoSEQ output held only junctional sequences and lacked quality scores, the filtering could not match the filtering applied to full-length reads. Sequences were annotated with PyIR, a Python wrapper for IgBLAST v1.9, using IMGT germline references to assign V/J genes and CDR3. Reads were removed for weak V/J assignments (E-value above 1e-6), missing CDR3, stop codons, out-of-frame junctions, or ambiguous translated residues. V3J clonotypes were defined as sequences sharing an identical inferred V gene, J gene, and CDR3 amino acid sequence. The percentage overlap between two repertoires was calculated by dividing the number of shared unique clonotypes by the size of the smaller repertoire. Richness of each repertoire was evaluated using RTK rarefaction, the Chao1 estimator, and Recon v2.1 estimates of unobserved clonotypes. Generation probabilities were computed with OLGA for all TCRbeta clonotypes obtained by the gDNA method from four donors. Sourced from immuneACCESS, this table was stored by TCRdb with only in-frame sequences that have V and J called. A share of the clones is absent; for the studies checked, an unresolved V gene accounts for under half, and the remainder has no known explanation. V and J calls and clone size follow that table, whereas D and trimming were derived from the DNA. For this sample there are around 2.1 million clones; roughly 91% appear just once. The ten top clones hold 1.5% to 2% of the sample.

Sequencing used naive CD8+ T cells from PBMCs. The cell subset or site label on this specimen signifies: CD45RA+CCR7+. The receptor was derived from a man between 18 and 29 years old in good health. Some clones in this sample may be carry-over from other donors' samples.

The sequence in DNA is TGTGCCAGCAGCGTTAACCTAGCGGGAGAATCCTACAATGAGCAGTTCTTC. This codes for CASSVNLAGESYNEQFF. The chain was built from TRBV4-2 and TRBJ2-1; 10 junctional bases match TRBD2. CDR1 and CDR2 are read off the germline V gene as LGHNA and YNFKEQ. The CDR3 starts with the cysteine, ends with the phenylalanine, and has 17 residues. Only CDR3 DNA is held: 51 bases, read in frame from base 1. Trimming leaves V shorter by 5 bases and J shorter by 1 base, with the junction holding 8 bases beyond the gene matches.